This T cell receptor (beta chain) was identified in a study of blood T cell repertoires in COVID-19. The CDR3 contains 14 residues. Trimming cost V 3 bases and J 1 base, with 9 bases left between them. Germline CDR1 and CDR2: MGHRA and YSYEKL. Enrollees, roughly 18 to 89 years old, lived in about two dozen US areas. This table comes from immunoSEQ multiplex PCR, and its TCRdb copy is limited to in-frame clones, with some not included. In the table there are approximately 200,000 clones, roughly 87% of which are singletons. The receptor was isolated from a woman younger than 45 who had recovered from COVID-19. The rearrangement links TRBV4-1 to TRBJ1-1, with D maybe TRBD1 (5 bases). The sequenced sample was PBMCs or T cells enriched from blood (not recorded which). This CDR3 reads CASSHAGQNTEAFF. As DNA, the CDR3 is TGCGCCAGCAGCCACGCAGGGCAGAACACTGAAGCTTTCTTT.